The next 16 T cell receptor beta chains were all read from a single sample in a study of molecular identifiers for immune sequencing clone quantification. MiXCR, applied by TCRdb to the PCR reads, yields one record per CDR3 protein. The sample consists of about 35,000 distinct CDR3 sequences, about a fifth of them appearing once. The sequencing input was naive CD8+ T cells from blood, with Jurkat cell RNA spiked in. As for subset: FACS-sorted CD8+CD4-CCR7+CD45RA+ naive T cells. The receptors shown here come from a human donor in good health. Some libraries in this study had Jurkat cell RNA spiked in.

Comments on this clonotype: It may be a read error: a sequence one base away is much more abundant. The genes are TRBV28 and TRBJ2-7; 8 positions agree with TRBD1. The CDR3 sequence is 12 residues long. Germline CDR1 reads MDHEN; CDR2 reads SYDVKM. CDR3 protein: CATGTGEYERYF. CDR3 in DNA: TGTGCCACCGGGACAGGCGAGTACGAGCGGTACTTC.

Only a few counts were recorded for this clonotype. This sequence may be a read error, since a much larger clone differs from it by one base. The chain couples TRBV29-1 to TRBJ2-1, with TRBD2 identical over 13 bases. Germline V gene lookup returns CDR1 SQVTM and CDR2 ANQGSEA. The CDR3 runs to 13 residues. CDR3 region: CSAGLAGYNERFF. The CDR3 coding sequence is TGCAGCGCGGGACTAGCGGGGTACAATGAGCGGTTCTTC.

This clonotype was detected only a few times. This rearrangement joins TRBV27 to TRBJ1-5; TRBD1 is a possible D gene (5 bases). CDR1 is MNHEY, CDR2 SMNVEV, per germline (reference sequence). The V gene lost 3 bases and the J gene lost 3 bases, with 9 bases spanning the gap. The CDR3 contains 14 residues. CDR3 sequence reads: CASSLSGHNQPQHF. The CDR3, as DNA: TGTGCCAGCAGTTTGTCAGGGCACAATCAGCCCCAGCATTTT.

This clonotype was seen only once. At one end the junction does not follow the germline gene, possibly because of a read error. The gene calls are TRBV3-1 and TRBJ2-5; no definite D call. The CDR3 is 14 amino acids. CDR1 LGHDT and CDR2 YNNKEL come from the germline V gene (reference sequence). The CDR3 nucleotides are TGTGCCAGCAGCCCAAATCAGGCAACTGAGACCCATTACTTC. Translation gives CASSPNQATETHYF.

Ten or more counts support this clonotype. The chain joins TRBV7-9 to TRBJ1-1; no definite D call. The V gene's germline CDR1 is SEHNR and CDR2 FQNEAQ (reference sequence). V lost 0 bases and J 5 bases, leaving 22 bases between the germline ends. The CDR3 is 18 residues long. The CDR3 spells CASSLAGRGLASGTEAFF. In DNA, the CDR3 is TGTGCCAGCAGCTTAGCAGGTCGTGGGTTAGCCTCGGGAACTGAAGCTTTCTTT.

This chain connects TRBV25-1 to TRBJ2-1; either TRBD1 or TRBD2 may fit D (5 bases each). Trimming cost V 3 bases and J 10 bases, with 13 bases left between them. CDR3 length equals 13 residues. The germline V gene encodes CDR1 MGHDK and CDR2 SYGVNS. The chain's CDR3 is CASSDILGEEQFF. CDR3 coding DNA: TGTGCCAGCAGTGACATACTGGGGGAGGAGCAGTTCTTC.

This clonotype occurred many times. The V call is TRBV20-1, the J call TRBJ2-5; the D gene is possibly TRBD1 (5 bases). The CDR3 is made up of 15 amino acids. The germline V gene encodes CDR1 DFQATT and CDR2 SNEGSKA (reference sequence). The V gene lost 4 bases and the J gene lost 1 base, with 16 bases spanning the gap. The CDR3 here is CSATVGAGIQETQYF. In DNA form, the CDR3 reads TGCAGTGCTACGGTTGGGGCTGGGATCCAAGAGACCCAGTACTTC.

On this clonotype itself: Given a much more abundant clone one base away, this may be a read error. This chain connects TRBV28 to TRBJ2-7; 8 bases are a match to TRBD1. CDR3 length: 13 residues. V was clipped by 7 bases and J by 8 bases; unmatched bases: 10. CDR1 and CDR2 (germline): MDHEN, SYDVKM. CDR3 sequence: CASTGTGEYKQYF. The CDR3, as DNA: TGTGCCAGCACCGGGACAGGAGAGTACAAGCAGTACTTC.

Turning to this clonotype: A single base separates this from a much larger clone, so it may be a read error. The chain carries TRBV4-3 and TRBJ2-5; no clear D. The CDR3 is 16 amino acids. CDR1 is LGHNA, CDR2 YSLEER, per germline. The CDR3 loop is CASSQDRYLGLETQCF. The DNA of the CDR3 is TGCGCCAGCAGCCAAGATAGGTATTTGGGGTTGGAGACCCAGTGCTTC.

The J gene is TRBJ1-1, the V gene TRBV20-1; 9 bases are a match to TRBD1. Trimming took 1 base from V and 0 from J; bases not matched to a gene: 9. The length of the CDR3 is 17 residues. Germline CDR1 and CDR2: DFQATT and SNEGSKA (reference sequence). In DNA, the CDR3 is TGCAGTGCTAGAGGGTGGGACAGGGTAAGAATGAACACTGAAGCTTTCTTT. Its protein is CSARGWDRVRMNTEAFF.

This chain uses TRBV20-1 with TRBJ2-7; 9 nucleotides align to TRBD2. J lost 2 bases, V lost 1 base, and 3 bases had no gene match. The CDR3 covers 14 residues. Germline CDR1 reads DFQATT; CDR2 reads SNEGSKA (reference sequence). CDR3 coding DNA: TGCAGTGCTAGAGGGACTAGCGCGACCTACGAGCAGTACTTC. Protein product: CSARGTSATYEQYF.

The sample holds many counts of this clonotype. The rearrangement uses TRBV27 and TRBJ1-1; D is uncertain. V was clipped by 7 bases and J by 4 bases, with 19 bases between them. The CDR3 contains 15 residues. CDR1 MNHEY and CDR2 SMNVEV come from the germline V gene (reference sequence). The CDR3 region is CASNTFGGAVTEAFF. CDR3 DNA sequence: TGTGCCAGCAATACATTCGGTGGAGCTGTCACTGAAGCTTTCTTT.

This chain links TRBV10-2 with TRBJ1-6; 8 bases line up with TRBD1. CDR1 and CDR2 (germline): WSHSY, SAAADI. CDR3 size: 14 residues. Germline trimming cut 5 bases from V and 8 bases from J; bases unmatched to any gene: 5. The CDR3 region is CASSIGTGDSPLHF. The CDR3 DNA reads TGCGCCAGCAGTATCGGGACAGGAGATTCACCCCTCCACTTT.

Concerning this clonotype: This sequence may be a read error, since a much larger clone differs from it by one base. The chain combines TRBV11-2 with TRBJ2-5; D remains ambiguous. The CDR3 is 15 residues long. Germline V CDR1 and CDR2: SGHAT, FQNNGV. The CDR3: CASSSPEKPQETQCF. The CDR3 DNA follows: TGTGCCAGCAGCTCCCCGGAGAAGCCCCAAGAGACCCAGTGCTTC.

With respect to this clonotype: Germline and junction disagree at one end, which may indicate a read error. This rearrangement joins TRBV10-3 to TRBJ2-5; D remains unclear. The germline gives CDR1 ENHRY, CDR2 SYGVKD. The CDR3 covers 15 residues. The CDR3 region is CAVSSLLSPQETQYF. The CDR3 DNA reads as TGCGCCGTCAGCTCCCTTTTGTCCCCCCAAGAGACCCAGTACTTC.

The V call is TRBV19, the J call TRBJ2-7, with TRBD1 as a possible D gene (5 bases). The CDR3 consists of 15 residues. With 4 bases removed from V and 5 bases from J, the gap between germline ends came to 18 bases. Looked up from germline, CDR1 is LNHDA and CDR2 is SQIVND (reference sequence). DNA of the CDR3: TGTGCCAGTAGTACCCCGTGGGGCATCAAGAACGAGCAGTACTTC. It is translated as CASSTPWGIKNEQYF.